These 8 T cell receptor beta chains came from one sample sequenced in a study of blood T cell repertoires in COVID-19. The data were produced by immunoSEQ multiplex PCR, yet TCRdb's version contains in-frame clones alone and is incomplete. The sample comprises some 90,000 clones, over 70% of which are singletons, and about 4.2% rests with the top ten. Source material: peripheral blood. Receptors originate from a man aged 55 to 70 with acute or convalescent COVID-19.

The V and J genes are TRBV27 and TRBJ2-1; D might be TRBD2 (5 bases). The CDR3 covers 14 residues. Germline CDR1 is MNHEY and CDR2 is SMNVEV (reference sequence). V was trimmed by 3 bases and J by 4 bases, leaving 10 bases between them. The CDR3 sequence is CASSFRREYNEQFF. The CDR3 bases are TGTGCCAGCAGTTTCCGTCGGGAATACAATGAGCAGTTCTTC.

The rearrangement joins TRBV29-1 to TRBJ1-1, with D perhaps TRBD1 (5 bases). Per the germline V gene, CDR1 is SQVTM and CDR2 is ANQGSEA. V was cut by 0 bases and J by 6 bases, with 11 bases left in between. The CDR3 has 13 residues. In nucleotides, the CDR3 is TGCAGCGTTGAAGAAGGAGGGGTCGCTGAAGCTTTCTTT. Its translation: CSVEEGGVAEAFF.

The gene calls are TRBV27 and TRBJ2-5; 8 nucleotides match TRBD1. This CDR3 has 20 amino acids. Losses at the gene ends were 6 bases for V and 1 base for J; bases not matched to a gene: 22. Germline CDR1 reads MNHEY; CDR2 reads SMNVEV (reference sequence). This CDR3 is CASSPDHPLYRTGPQETQYF. The CDR3 DNA sequence: TGTGCCAGCAGCCCCGATCACCCCTTATATCGGACAGGGCCCCAAGAGACCCAGTACTTC.

The V gene is TRBV11-1, the J gene TRBJ2-5; no firm D call. V was clipped by 5 bases and J by 4 bases, with 8 bases between them. CDR3 length equals 12 residues. Per germline, CDR1 SGHAT and CDR2 FQDESV (reference sequence). The CDR3 nucleotides read TGTGCCAGCAGCCAACCGGTAGAGACCCAGTACTTC. This gives the protein CASSQPVETQYF.

This clone was recorded a few times. This rearrangement joins TRBV4-1 to TRBJ2-5; D is ambiguous. V lost 0 bases and J lost 2, with 7 bases in between. Germline V gene lookup returns CDR1 MGHRA and CDR2 YSYEKL. This CDR3 has 14 amino acids. The CDR3 here is CASSQDWAQETQYF. As DNA, the CDR3 is TGCGCCAGCAGCCAAGATTGGGCGCAAGAGACCCAGTACTTC.

In this sample, this clone turned up a few times. V gene TRBV3-1 (or the pseudogene TRBV3-2) combines with J gene TRBJ2-7; weak D call: TRBD2 (6 bases). Germline lookup yields CDR1 LGHDT and CDR2 YNNKEL (reference sequence). With 0 bases removed from V and 3 bases from J, the gap between germline ends came to 12 bases. This CDR3 contains 15 residues. CDR3 region: CASSQDPGLLYEQYF. The CDR3 DNA follows: TGTGCCAGCAGCCAAGATCCTGGACTACTCTACGAGCAGTACTTC.

The chain has TRBV18 and TRBJ2-3; a possible D gene is TRBD1 (5 bases). The germline V and J ends were trimmed by 3 bases and 6 bases, with 7 bases remaining between them. The V gene's germline CDR1 is KGHSH and CDR2 LQKENI. The CDR3 consists of 12 residues. The chain's CDR3 is CASSPKGDTQYF. CDR3 in DNA: TGTGCCAGCTCACCGAAGGGGGATACGCAGTATTTT.

This chain connects TRBV9 to TRBJ1-5, with TRBD1 identical over 11 bases. Trimming cost V 4 bases and J 8 bases; bases outside gene matches: 20. CDR3 length: 19 amino acids. Germline CDR1 SGDLS, CDR2 YYNGEE. DNA of the CDR3: TGTGCCAGCAGCCCGGGCCCCGGACAGGGGGCTCGGGGGGCTGAGCCCCAGCATTTT. The encoded protein is CASSPGPGQGARGAEPQHF.